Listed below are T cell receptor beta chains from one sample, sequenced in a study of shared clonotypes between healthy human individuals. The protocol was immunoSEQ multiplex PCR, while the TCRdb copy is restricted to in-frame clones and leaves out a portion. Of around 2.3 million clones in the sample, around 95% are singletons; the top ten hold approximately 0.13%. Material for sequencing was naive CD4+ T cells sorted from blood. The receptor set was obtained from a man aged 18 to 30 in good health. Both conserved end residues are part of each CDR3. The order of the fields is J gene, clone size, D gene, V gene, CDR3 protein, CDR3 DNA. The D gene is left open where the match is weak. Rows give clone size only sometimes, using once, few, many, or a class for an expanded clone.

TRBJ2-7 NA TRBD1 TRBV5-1 CASSFGQGQTYEQYF TGCGCCAGCAGCTTCGGACAGGGGCAAACCTACGAGCAGTACTTC
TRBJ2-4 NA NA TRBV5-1 CASSLDGIQYF TGCGCCAGCAGCTTGGACGGCATTCAGTACTTC
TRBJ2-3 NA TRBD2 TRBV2 CASRISGGADTQYF TGTGCCAGCCGGATTAGCGGGGGGGCGGATACGCAGTATTTT
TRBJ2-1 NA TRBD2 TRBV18 CASSPLGLAGGEQFF TGTGCCAGCTCACCCTTGGGACTAGCGGGGGGTGAGCAGTTCTTC
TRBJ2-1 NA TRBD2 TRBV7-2 CASSTGLAGEQFF TGTGCCAGCAGCACCGGACTAGCAGGCGAGCAGTTCTTC
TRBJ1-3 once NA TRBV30 CAWARLSSGNTIYF TGTGCCTGGGCACGACTAAGCTCTGGAAACACCATATATTTT
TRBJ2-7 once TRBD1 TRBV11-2 CASSWLGTAGYEQYF TGTGCCAGCAGCTGGTTGGGGACAGCCGGTTACGAGCAGTACTTC
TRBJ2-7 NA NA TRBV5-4 CASSLGGERVYEQYF TGTGCCAGCAGCTTGGGGGGGGAGCGGGTCTACGAGCAGTACTTC
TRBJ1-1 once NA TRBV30 CAWGRNTEAFF TGTGCCTGGGGCAGGAACACTGAAGCTTTCTTT
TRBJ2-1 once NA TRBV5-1 CASSLAPTSSYNEQFF TGCGCCAGCAGCTTGGCCCCAACTAGCTCCTACAATGAGCAGTTCTTC
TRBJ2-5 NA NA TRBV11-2 CASSLEFSGRETQYF TGTGCCAGCAGCTTAGAATTCTCGGGTCGCGAGACCCAGTACTTC
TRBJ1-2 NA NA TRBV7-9 CASSLNPYGYTF TGTGCCAGCAGCTTAAACCCCTATGGCTACACCTTC
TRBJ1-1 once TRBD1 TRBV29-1 CSVGQGKGTEAFF TGCAGCGTTGGACAGGGCAAAGGCACTGAAGCTTTCTTT
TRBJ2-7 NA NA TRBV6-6 CASSYVRESEQYF TGTGCCAGCAGTTACGTCCGGGAGAGCGAGCAGTACTTC
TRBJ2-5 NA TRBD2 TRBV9 CASSKTTSGGQETQYF TGTGCCAGCAGCAAAACGACTAGCGGGGGTCAAGAGACCCAGTACTTC
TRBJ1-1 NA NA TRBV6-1 CASSAQQGKNTEAFF TGTGCCAGCAGTGCCCAACAGGGTAAGAACACTGAAGCTTTCTTT
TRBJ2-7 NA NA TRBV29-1 CSVRRGRELAYEQYF TGCAGCGTTCGCCGGGGCCGGGAACTAGCCTACGAGCAGTACTTC
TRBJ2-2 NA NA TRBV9 CASSTRYNTGELFF TGTGCCAGCAGCACACGATATAACACCGGGGAGCTGTTTTTT
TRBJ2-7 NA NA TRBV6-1 CASSTPSYEQYF TGTGCCAGCAGTACGCCCTCCTACGAGCAGTACTTC
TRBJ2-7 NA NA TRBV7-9 CASSRGDKSYEQYF TGTGCCAGCAGCCGTGGGGACAAGTCCTACGAGCAGTACTTC
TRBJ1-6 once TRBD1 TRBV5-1 CASSPSPGQARASPLHF TGCGCCAGCAGCCCCTCTCCTGGACAGGCTAGGGCTTCACCCCTCCACTTT
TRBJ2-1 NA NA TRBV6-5 CASSYGLSSYNEQFF TGTGCCAGCAGTTACGGCCTCAGCTCCTACAATGAGCAGTTCTTC
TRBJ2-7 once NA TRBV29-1 CSVAGEAYEQYF TGCAGCGTTGCGGGGGAAGCCTACGAGCAGTACTTC
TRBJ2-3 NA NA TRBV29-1 CSVYSDTDTQYF TGCAGCGTTTATAGCGACACAGATACGCAGTATTTT
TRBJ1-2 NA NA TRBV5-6 CASSLGNPLYGYTF TGTGCCAGCAGCCTGGGGAATCCCCTCTATGGCTACACCTTC
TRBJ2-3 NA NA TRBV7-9 CASSLTPGTGKADTQYF TGTGCCAGCAGCCTCACCCCCGGCACAGGGAAGGCAGATACGCAGTATTTT
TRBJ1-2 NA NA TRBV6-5 CASSRRELYGYTF TGTGCCAGCAGCCGACGGGAACTCTATGGCTACACCTTC
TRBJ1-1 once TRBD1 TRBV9 CASSVAGQDDGPDTEAFF TGTGCCAGCAGCGTAGCTGGACAGGATGATGGGCCGGACACTGAAGCTTTCTTT
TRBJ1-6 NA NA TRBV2 CASSGSSSYNSPLHF TGTGCCAGCAGTGGTAGCAGCTCCTATAATTCACCCCTCCACTTT
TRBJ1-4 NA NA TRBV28 CASSSTGGPNEKLFF TGTGCCAGCAGTTCCACGGGAGGCCCGAATGAAAAACTGTTTTTT
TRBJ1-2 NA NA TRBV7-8 CASSLVGSLGYTF TGTGCCAGCAGCTTAGTCGGCAGTCTTGGCTACACCTTC
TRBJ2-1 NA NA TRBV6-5 CASSYLPTSRNEQFF TGTGCCAGCAGTTACCTACCGACTAGTCGGAATGAGCAGTTCTTC
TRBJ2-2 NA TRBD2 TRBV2 CASRGTSGSTGELFF TGTGCCAGCAGGGGGACTAGCGGGAGTACCGGGGAGCTGTTTTTT
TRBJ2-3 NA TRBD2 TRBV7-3 CASSSGLAGDTQYF TGTGCCAGCAGCTCTGGACTAGCGGGAGATACGCAGTATTTT
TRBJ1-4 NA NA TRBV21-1 CASSKSRLDRVGEKLFF TGTGCCAGCAGCAAAAGCCGCCTCGACAGGGTAGGAGAAAAACTGTTTTTT
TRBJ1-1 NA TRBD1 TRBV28 CASSLLGTGVRLRMNTEAFF TGTGCCAGCAGTTTATTAGGGACAGGGGTTCGTCTTCGGATGAACACTGAAGCTTTCTTT
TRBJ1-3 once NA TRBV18 CASSPPQGTSGNTIYF TGTGCCAGCTCACCACCACAGGGAACCTCTGGAAACACCATATATTTT
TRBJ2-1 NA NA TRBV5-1 CASSTGAAYGEQFF TGCGCCAGCAGCACCGGGGCAGCTTACGGTGAGCAGTTCTTC
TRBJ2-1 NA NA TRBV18 CASSPPWGGPTYNEQFF TGTGCCAGCTCACCACCGTGGGGGGGGCCAACTTACAATGAGCAGTTCTTC
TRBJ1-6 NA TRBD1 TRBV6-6 CATEDRGHNSPLHF TGTGCCACCGAAGACAGGGGGCACAATTCACCCCTCCACTTT
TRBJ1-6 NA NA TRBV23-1 CASSQGGTNSPLHF TGCGCCAGCAGTCAAGGGGGAACAAATTCACCCCTCCACTTT
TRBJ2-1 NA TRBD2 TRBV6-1 CASRRGLAGYNEQFF TGTGCCAGCAGGCGGGGACTAGCGGGCTACAATGAGCAGTTCTTC
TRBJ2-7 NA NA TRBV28 CASSYVTGRGSYEQYF TGTGCCAGCAGTTACGTCACAGGGAGGGGGTCCTACGAGCAGTACTTC
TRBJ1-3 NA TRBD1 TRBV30 CAWDSGQLDFGNTIYF TGTGCCTGGGACTCGGGACAGTTGGATTTTGGAAACACCATATATTTT
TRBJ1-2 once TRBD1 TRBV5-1 CASSLGGTGEGYTF TGCGCCAGCAGCTTGGGTGGGACAGGAGAAGGCTACACCTTC
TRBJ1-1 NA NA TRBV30 CAWSHREAEAFF TGTGCCTGGAGTCACAGGGAGGCTGAAGCTTTCTTT
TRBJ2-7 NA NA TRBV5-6 CASSFSGGSYEQYF TGTGCCAGCAGCTTCTCCGGCGGCTCCTACGAGCAGTACTTC
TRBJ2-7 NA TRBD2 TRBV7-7 CASSPGLAGAEQYF TGTGCTAGCAGCCCCGGGCTAGCGGGAGCCGAGCAGTACTTC
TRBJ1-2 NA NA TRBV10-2 CASSAVGGGPAYGYTF TGCGCCAGCAGTGCCGTGGGTGGCGGCCCGGCCTATGGCTACACCTTC
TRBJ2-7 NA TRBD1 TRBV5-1 CASSLDRGPYEQYF TGCGCCAGCAGCCTTGACAGGGGGCCCTACGAGCAGTACTTC
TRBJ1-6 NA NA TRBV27 CASKKVGSPLHF TGTGCCAGCAAGAAAGTGGGATCACCCCTCCACTTT
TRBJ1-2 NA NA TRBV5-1 CASSFTGPEGYGYTF TGCGCCAGCAGCTTCACAGGCCCGGAGGGCTATGGCTACACCTTC
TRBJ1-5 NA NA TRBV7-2 CASSPGGGNQPQHF TGTGCCAGCAGCCCCGGGGGAGGCAATCAGCCCCAGCATTTT
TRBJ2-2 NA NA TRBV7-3 CASSQSAPGELFF TGTGCCAGCAGCCAAAGTGCCCCCGGGGAGCTGTTTTTT
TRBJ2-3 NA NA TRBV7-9 CASSLRVTNTDTQYF TGTGCCAGCAGCTTAAGGGTTACGAATACAGATACGCAGTATTTT
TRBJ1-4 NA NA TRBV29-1 CSVERVTNEKLFF TGCAGCGTTGAGCGGGTAACTAATGAAAAACTGTTTTTT
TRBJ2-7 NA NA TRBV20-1 CSAGTSYEQYF TGCAGTGCTGGAACTAGCTACGAGCAGTACTTC
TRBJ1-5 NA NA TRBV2 CASSATEGNQPQHF TGTGCCAGCAGCGCAACGGAGGGGAATCAGCCCCAGCATTTT
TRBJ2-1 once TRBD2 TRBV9 CASSVTSGAYNEQFF TGTGCCAGCAGCGTTACTAGCGGGGCTTACAATGAGCAGTTCTTC
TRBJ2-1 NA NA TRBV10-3 CAIGRVTYNEQFF TGTGCCATCGGCAGGGTTACCTACAATGAGCAGTTCTTC